The 9 T cell receptor beta chains presented below share a single source sample, sequenced in a study of T cell changes during pregnancy in multiple sclerosis. Sequencing was performed with immunoSEQ multiplex PCR; in TCRdb, only in-frame clones are kept and a portion is missing. The table has around 74,000 clones, approximately 86% seen once. Sequences were derived from peripheral blood, sampled before pregnancy. Receptors were obtained from a female donor with multiple sclerosis, enrolled in a pregnancy study.

The chain is built from TRBV7-2 and TRBJ2-7; 7 nucleotides agree with TRBD1. V lost 1 base to trimming and J lost 6 bases; unmatched junction nucleotides: 6. Germline assignment: CDR1 SGHTA and CDR2 FQGNSA. The CDR3 has 14 residues. The CDR3 DNA reads as TGTGCCAGCAGCTTAGTCAGGGGGAGTCTCGAGCAGTACTTC. Translation: CASSLVRGSLEQYF.

This sequence joins TRBV18 and TRBJ1-4, with unresolved D. Germline V gives CDR1 KGHSH, CDR2 LQKENI. The CDR3 runs 15 residues. V was cut by 4 bases and J by 3 bases, with 12 bases left in between. CDR3 residues: CASSLSGRANEKLFF. CDR3 nucleotides: TGTGCCAGCTCACTCTCAGGAAGAGCTAATGAAAAACTGTTTTTT.

This chain connects TRBV13 to TRBJ2-7; TRBD1 is a possible D gene (6 bases). The ends were cut back, 2 bases at V and 7 bases at J, with 18 bases in the middle. CDR3 length: 15 amino acids. CDR1 is PRHDT and CDR2 is FYEKMQ in the germline V gene (reference sequence). CDR3 residues: CASSLRWAGAEEQYF. The CDR3, as DNA: TGTGCCAGCAGCTTAAGGTGGGCAGGGGCGGAGGAGCAGTACTTC. The whole variable domain, remainder taken from reference TRBV13 and TRBJ2-7, is AAGVIQSPRHLIKEKRETATLKCYPIPRHDTVYWYQQGPGQDPQFLISFYEKMQSDKGSIPDRFSAQQFSDYHSELNMSSLELGDSALYFCASSLRWAGAEEQYFGPGTRLTVT.

V and J are TRBV5-1 and TRBJ2-1; tentatively, D is TRBD1 (6 bases). CDR3 length: 14 residues. Germline lookup yields CDR1 SGHRS and CDR2 YFSETQ. V was shortened by 4 bases and J by 8 bases, with 16 bases between the two germline ends. This CDR3 is CASSTRARQDEQFF. Written as DNA, the CDR3 is TGCGCCAGCAGCACCCGGGCTCGACAGGATGAGCAGTTCTTC.

The CDR3 DNA reads as TGTGCCAGCAGCCCGACAGGCGAGGCTCTTGGAAACACCATATATTTT. It specifies CASSPTGEALGNTIYF. The chain employs TRBV7-2 and TRBJ1-3; tentatively, D is TRBD1 (6 bases). The CDR3 totals 16 residues. Germline lookup yields CDR1 SGHTA and CDR2 FQGNSA. V was cut by 5 bases and J by 3 bases, with 17 bases left in between.

The rearrangement joins TRBV4-3 to TRBJ2-3, with 11 bases identical to TRBD2. Germline V CDR1 and CDR2: LGHNA, YSLEER. This CDR3 is 14 amino acids long. Trimming at V came to 8 bases and at J to 4 bases, leaving 5 bases not matched to a gene. The CDR3 coding sequence is TGCGCCAGCTCGGGACTAGCGGAACCAGATACGCAGTATTTT. It translates to CASSGLAEPDTQYF.

The rearrangement uses TRBV6-5 and TRBJ1-6; 9 bases line up with TRBD1. V gave up 2 bases and J gave up 7 bases; unmatched junction bases: 6. Germline loops: CDR1 MNHEY, CDR2 SVGAGI. The CDR3 is made up of 16 amino acids. The CDR3 region is CASSYTTGGNNSPLHF. The CDR3 DNA follows: TGTGCCAGCAGTTACACTACAGGGGGCAACAATTCACCCCTCCACTTT.

The V gene is TRBV4-2, the J gene TRBJ1-4; 8 bases align to TRBD1. CDR1 and CDR2 (germline): LGHNA, YNFKEQ. Unmatched junction bases numbered 7, after V lost 3 bases and J lost 7 bases. The CDR3 contains 15 residues. CDR3 loop: CASSQRGQGGEKLFF. The CDR3 nucleotides read TGTGCCAGCAGCCAGAGAGGACAGGGCGGTGAAAAACTGTTTTTT.

The chain employs TRBV5-1 and TRBJ1-1, with 9 bases lining up with TRBD1. Germline-derived CDR1 and CDR2 are SGHRS and YFSETQ. The CDR3 has 16 amino acids. Trimming cost V 3 bases and J 0 bases; bases outside gene matches: 6. For the CDR3, the DNA is TGCGCCAGCAGCTGGGACAGGGACGACATGAACACTGAAGCTTTCTTT. Translation gives CASSWDRDDMNTEAFF.